Listed below are T cell receptor beta chains from one sample, sequenced in a study of a mutant IDH1 vaccine in newly diagnosed glioma. The table came from immunoSEQ multiplex PCR; TCRdb's copy has only in-frame clones and leaves some out. The sample has tens of thousands of clones; roughly 87% are singletons. These TCRs are of unknown antigen specificity. The sample in question was peripheral blood mononuclear cells (PBMCs), obtained from a glioma patient whose treatment included an IDH1 peptide vaccine. Receptors were obtained from a woman in her thirties or forties with glioma. Some clones in this sample may be carry-over from other donors' samples. Each CDR3 is given with its conserved first and last residue. D genes are given only for firm matches. Some rows mark clone size as missing; the rest say once, few, many or name a class of expanded clone.

D gene: NA
clone size: NA
V gene: TRBV11-1
J gene: TRBJ2-3
CDR3 DNA: TGTGCCAGCAGCTTAGAGGGGGTGAGGGATACGCAGTATTTT
CDR3 protein: CASSLEGVRDTQYF

D gene: NA
clone size: NA
V gene: TRBV6-4
J gene: TRBJ2-3
CDR3 DNA: TGTGCCAGCAGCCGTGAAGGCACAGATACGCAGTATTTT
CDR3 protein: CASSREGTDTQYF

D gene: NA
clone size: NA
V gene: TRBV28
J gene: TRBJ1-3
CDR3 DNA: TGTGCCAGCAGTTTACGGGGTTCCGGAAACACCATATATTTT
CDR3 protein: CASSLRGSGNTIYF

D gene: NA
clone size: NA
V gene: TRBV6-6
J gene: TRBJ1-4
CDR3 DNA: TGTGCCAGCAGTACCACGCGACAGGCAACTAATGAAAAACTGTTTTTT
CDR3 protein: CASSTTRQATNEKLFF

D gene: NA
clone size: NA
V gene: TRBV27
J gene: TRBJ1-1
CDR3 DNA: TGTGCCAGCAGTTTATCGACTTGGGCGGGGAGGACTGAAGCTTTCTTT
CDR3 protein: CASSLSTWAGRTEAFF

D gene: NA
clone size: NA
V gene: TRBV27
J gene: TRBJ1-5
CDR3 DNA: TGTGCCAGCAGTTTTCTCTCAGAACCTCATCAGCCCCAGCATTTT
CDR3 protein: CASSFLSEPHQPQHF

D gene: NA
clone size: NA
V gene: TRBV5-6
J gene: TRBJ2-7
CDR3 DNA: TGTGCCAGCAGCTACGGTCGGGGGCTTAGGGAGCAGTACTTC
CDR3 protein: CASSYGRGLREQYF

D gene: NA
clone size: NA
V gene: TRBV7-9
J gene: TRBJ2-7
CDR3 DNA: TGTGCCAGCAGCTTGATCGAGCAGGCCGCCTCCTACGAGCAGTACTTC
CDR3 protein: CASSLIEQAASYEQYF

D gene: TRBD1
clone size: NA
V gene: TRBV4-3
J gene: TRBJ1-2
CDR3 DNA: TGCGCCAGCAGCCAAGATTTGACGGCAGGGGGTGGCTACACCTTC
CDR3 protein: CASSQDLTAGGGYTF

D gene: NA
clone size: few
V gene: TRBV28
J gene: TRBJ1-2
CDR3 DNA: TGTGCCAGCAGTTTAAGCGATGGCTACACCTTC
CDR3 protein: CASSLSDGYTF

D gene: TRBD1
clone size: NA
V gene: TRBV5-1
J gene: TRBJ1-1
CDR3 DNA: TGCGCCAGCAGCTCGGGGACAGGGGTAAACACTGAAGCTTTCTTT
CDR3 protein: CASSSGTGVNTEAFF

D gene: NA
clone size: NA
V gene: TRBV27
J gene: TRBJ2-1
CDR3 DNA: TGTGCCAGCAGTTACGGGAATCGGAATGAGCAGTTCTTC
CDR3 protein: CASSYGNRNEQFF

D gene: NA
clone size: NA
V gene: TRBV7-6
J gene: TRBJ1-1
CDR3 DNA: TGTGCCAGCAGCTTAGGAAGGCCGGGCACTGAAGCTTTCTTT
CDR3 protein: CASSLGRPGTEAFF

D gene: NA
clone size: NA
V gene: TRBV7-8
J gene: TRBJ2-1
CDR3 DNA: TGTGCCAGCAGCTTAGTGGCTAGCGCGTACAATGAGCAGTTCTTC
CDR3 protein: CASSLVASAYNEQFF

D gene: NA
clone size: few
V gene: TRBV7-3
J gene: TRBJ2-2
CDR3 DNA: TGTGCCAGCAGCTTAATTGAGGGGGGGCCGGTCGGGGAGCTGTTTTTT
CDR3 protein: CASSLIEGGPVGELFF

D gene: NA
clone size: few
V gene: TRBV7-9
J gene: TRBJ2-1
CDR3 DNA: TGTGCCAGCAGCTCGCGCTGGGAAAGGTCTGGCAATGAGCAGTTCTTC
CDR3 protein: CASSSRWERSGNEQFF

D gene: NA
clone size: NA
V gene: TRBV7-3
J gene: TRBJ2-2
CDR3 DNA: TGTGCCAGCAGCAACAGGGATCCCGGGGAGCTGTTTTTT
CDR3 protein: CASSNRDPGELFF

D gene: TRBD1
clone size: NA
V gene: TRBV19
J gene: TRBJ1-2
CDR3 DNA: TGTGCCAGTAACCGACCGGGACAGGGGGATGGCTACACCTTC
CDR3 protein: CASNRPGQGDGYTF

D gene: TRBD2
clone size: NA
V gene: TRBV5-1
J gene: TRBJ2-7
CDR3 DNA: TGCGCCAGCAGCTTGACGGGAGGGATTCCCTACGAGCAGTACTTC
CDR3 protein: CASSLTGGIPYEQYF

D gene: TRBD2
clone size: once
V gene: TRBV12-5
J gene: TRBJ2-7
CDR3 DNA: TGTGCTAGTGGTTTGGTACTTCGCGGGAGGGTACGTATCTACGAGCAGTACTTC
CDR3 protein: CASGLVLRGRVRIYEQYF

D gene: NA
clone size: once
V gene: TRBV7-2
J gene: TRBJ1-2
CDR3 DNA: TGTGCCAGCAGCAATACAGGGAACTATGGCTACACCTTC
CDR3 protein: CASSNTGNYGYTF

D gene: NA
clone size: NA
V gene: TRBV28
J gene: TRBJ2-2
CDR3 DNA: TGTGCCAGCAGTTTATCCGCCGTTATATCGAACACCGGGGAGCTGTTTTTT
CDR3 protein: CASSLSAVISNTGELFF

D gene: NA
clone size: NA
V gene: TRBV5-1
J gene: TRBJ1-4
CDR3 DNA: TGCGCCAGCAGCTTGCGGGGGGTCGATGAAAAACTGTTTTTT
CDR3 protein: CASSLRGVDEKLFF

D gene: NA
clone size: NA
V gene: TRBV7-9
J gene: TRBJ1-6
CDR3 DNA: TGTGCCAGCAGCTTAGGGGCACCCGAGGGGTCACCCCTCCACTTT
CDR3 protein: CASSLGAPEGSPLHF

D gene: NA
clone size: NA
V gene: TRBV28
J gene: TRBJ1-5
CDR3 DNA: TGTGCCAGCAAGGGGCGGGTTCGAGAGAATCAGCCCCAGCATTTT
CDR3 protein: CASKGRVRENQPQHF

D gene: TRBD2
clone size: NA
V gene: TRBV18
J gene: TRBJ2-7
CDR3 DNA: TGTGCCAGCTCTCCCGGGACTAGCGGGAACTACGAGCAGTACTTC
CDR3 protein: CASSPGTSGNYEQYF

D gene: NA
clone size: NA
V gene: TRBV21-1
J gene: TRBJ2-2
CDR3 DNA: TGTGCCAGCAGCAGACTAGCGGGGCGCACCGGGGAGCTGTTTTTT
CDR3 protein: CASSRLAGRTGELFF

D gene: NA
clone size: NA
V gene: TRBV9
J gene: TRBJ2-2
CDR3 DNA: TGTGCCAGCAGCGTCAGAGGACTAAGTTCACACGACACCGGGGAGCTGTTTTTT
CDR3 protein: CASSVRGLSSHDTGELFF

D gene: NA
clone size: NA
V gene: TRBV6-5
J gene: TRBJ2-5
CDR3 DNA: TGTGCCAGCAGTTACTCCCGGGGGGAGACCCAGTACTTC
CDR3 protein: CASSYSRGETQYF

D gene: NA
clone size: NA
V gene: TRBV5-1
J gene: TRBJ2-7
CDR3 DNA: TGCGCCAGCAGCTTAGACAGGAACTCCTACGAGCAGTACTTC
CDR3 protein: CASSLDRNSYEQYF

D gene: NA
clone size: NA
V gene: TRBV18
J gene: TRBJ2-7
CDR3 DNA: TGTGCCAGCTCACCGAGAATAGCGGACGAGCAGTACTTC
CDR3 protein: CASSPRIADEQYF

D gene: TRBD1
clone size: NA
V gene: TRBV15
J gene: TRBJ2-3
CDR3 DNA: TGTGCCACCAGAGATTGGACAGGTGGAGATACGCAGTATTTT
CDR3 protein: CATRDWTGGDTQYF

D gene: NA
clone size: once
V gene: TRBV7-9
J gene: TRBJ1-2
CDR3 DNA: TGTGCCAGCAGCCCGTTGGGGGTAGGACGCCAACTCTATGGCTACACCTTC
CDR3 protein: CASSPLGVGRQLYGYTF

D gene: NA
clone size: NA
V gene: TRBV18
J gene: TRBJ2-5
CDR3 DNA: TGTGCCAGCTCATACCAAGAGACCCAGTACTTC
CDR3 protein: CASSYQETQYF

D gene: NA
clone size: NA
V gene: TRBV6-5
J gene: TRBJ1-1
CDR3 DNA: TGTGCCAGCAGTTACAACCAGGGTGGTGAAGCTTTCTTT
CDR3 protein: CASSYNQGGEAFF

D gene: TRBD1
clone size: NA
V gene: TRBV28
J gene: TRBJ2-7
CDR3 DNA: TGTGCCAGCAGCCCGACAGGGAACCCCTACGAGCAGTACTTC
CDR3 protein: CASSPTGNPYEQYF

D gene: NA
clone size: once
V gene: TRBV7-2
J gene: TRBJ2-7
CDR3 DNA: TGTGCCAGCAGCTTAGATCTTCTAGCGTCCGATAAGCCCTACGAGCAGTACTTC
CDR3 protein: CASSLDLLASDKPYEQYF

D gene: NA
clone size: NA
V gene: TRBV6-6
J gene: TRBJ1-5
CDR3 DNA: TGTGCCAGCAGTTACTCTGGGGGCGCGGGGTTTCAGCCCCAGCATTTT
CDR3 protein: CASSYSGGAGFQPQHF

D gene: TRBD1
clone size: medium-sized
V gene: TRBV10-2
J gene: TRBJ1-2
CDR3 DNA: TGCGCCAGCAGTGGACAGGGTGATGGCTACACCTTC
CDR3 protein: CASSGQGDGYTF

D gene: NA
clone size: NA
V gene: TRBV7-3
J gene: TRBJ2-3
CDR3 DNA: TGTGCCAGCAGCCCCAGGGGTACAGATACGCAGTATTTT
CDR3 protein: CASSPRGTDTQYF

D gene: NA
clone size: NA
V gene: TRBV6-5
J gene: TRBJ1-1
CDR3 DNA: TGTGCCAGCAGTTACAGTGGGGCCTACATGAACACTGAAGCTTTCTTT
CDR3 protein: CASSYSGAYMNTEAFF

D gene: TRBD2
clone size: NA
V gene: TRBV7-6
J gene: TRBJ2-7
CDR3 DNA: TGTGCCAGCAGCTTAGCCTCTAGCGGGAGGGCCTACGAGCAGTACTTC
CDR3 protein: CASSLASSGRAYEQYF

D gene: NA
clone size: NA
V gene: TRBV9
J gene: TRBJ2-2
CDR3 DNA: TGTGCCAGCAGATTCGAGGGCAGTGGCGGGGAGCTGTTTTTT
CDR3 protein: CASRFEGSGGELFF